This TCR beta chain was retrieved from a study of blood T cells in healthy people across ages. Broader study findings: The recorded TCR beta diversity per million T cells decreased in a roughly linear manner with age.

This clonotype was recorded many times. What it recognizes is unknown. The second PCR ran about 7 to 12 cycles with a sample-barcoded 5' primer and J-beta primers. The study obtained at least 2.5 million CDR3-containing paired-end reads from every sample. TCRdb reprocessed the 5' RACE reads with MiXCR, giving one entry per CDR3 protein. The table has hundreds of thousands of distinct CDR3 sequences, about 55% seen once. Per germline, CDR1 DFQATT and CDR2 SNEGSKA (reference sequence). V lost 1 base to trimming and J lost 0 bases; unmatched junction nucleotides: 8. This CDR3 has 17 residues. J is TRBJ2-3 and V is TRBV20-1, with 9 bases lining up with TRBD2. This clonotype was sampled from a man older than 75 in good health. Sequenced sample: blood. The CDR3 spells CSARGEGTSGSTDTQYF. In nucleotides, the CDR3 is TGCAGTGCTAGAGGAGAGGGCACTAGCGGGAGCACAGATACGCAGTATTTT.